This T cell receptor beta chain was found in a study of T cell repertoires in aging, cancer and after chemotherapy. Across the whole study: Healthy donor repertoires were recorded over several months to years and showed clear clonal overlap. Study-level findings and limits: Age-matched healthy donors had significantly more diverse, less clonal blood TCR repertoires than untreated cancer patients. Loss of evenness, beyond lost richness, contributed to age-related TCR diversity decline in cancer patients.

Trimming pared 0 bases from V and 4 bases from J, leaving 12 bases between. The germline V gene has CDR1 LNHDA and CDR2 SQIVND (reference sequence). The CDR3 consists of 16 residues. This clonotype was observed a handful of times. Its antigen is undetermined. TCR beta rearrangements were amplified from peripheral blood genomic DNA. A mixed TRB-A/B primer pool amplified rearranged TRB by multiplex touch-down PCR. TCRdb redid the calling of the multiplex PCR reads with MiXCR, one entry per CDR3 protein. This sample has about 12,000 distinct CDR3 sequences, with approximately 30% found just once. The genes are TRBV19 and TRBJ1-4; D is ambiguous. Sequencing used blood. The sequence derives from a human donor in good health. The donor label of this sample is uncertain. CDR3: CASSIDGTAINEKLFF. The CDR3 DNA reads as TGTGCCAGTAGTATAGATGGAACGGCGATTAATGAAAAACTGTTTTTT.